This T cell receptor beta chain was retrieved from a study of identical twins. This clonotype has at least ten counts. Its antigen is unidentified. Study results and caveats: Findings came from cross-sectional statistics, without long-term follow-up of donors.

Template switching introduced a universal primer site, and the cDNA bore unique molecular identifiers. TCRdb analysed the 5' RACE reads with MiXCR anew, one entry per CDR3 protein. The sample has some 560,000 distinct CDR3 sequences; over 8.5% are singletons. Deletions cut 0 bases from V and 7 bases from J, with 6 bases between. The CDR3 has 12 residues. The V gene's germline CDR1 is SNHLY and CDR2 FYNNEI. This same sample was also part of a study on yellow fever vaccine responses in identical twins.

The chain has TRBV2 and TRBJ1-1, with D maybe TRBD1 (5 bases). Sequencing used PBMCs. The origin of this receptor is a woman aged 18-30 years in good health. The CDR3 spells CASSEATVEAFF. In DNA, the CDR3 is TGTGCCAGCAGTGAAGCGACAGTTGAAGCTTTCTTT. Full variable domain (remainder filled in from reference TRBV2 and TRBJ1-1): EPEVTQTPSHQVTQMGQEVILRCVPISNHLYFYWYRQILGQKVEFLVSFYNNEISEKSEIFDDQFSVERPDGSNFTLKIRSTKLEDSAMYFCASSEATVEAFFGQGTRLTVV.